What follows describes a single TCR beta chain. The target antigen is unknown. Constant-region priming of approximately 500 ng total RNA yielded TCR beta cDNA. TCR beta libraries came from three nested multiplex PCR rounds using slightly modified ARM-PCR. TRBV1-TRBV30 forward primers and a C-beta reverse primer were used in the first two PCR rounds, which each ran for 9 to 10 cycles. One entry per CDR3 protein results from TCRdb running MiXCR on the multiplex PCR reads. The sample has about 110,000 distinct CDR3 sequences, 82% seen once. This sample is drawn from a study of tumor-infiltrating lymphocytes in primary liver carcinoma. The study's findings and limits: Relative to blood, tumors carried a significantly larger fraction of the repertoire in their top 250 clones (p = 0.039).

The V gene's germline CDR1 is MNHEY and CDR2 SVGEGT. The V gene end was trimmed by 9 bases and the J gene end by 9 bases; junction bases not matched to a gene: 14. The CDR3 contains 15 residues. Co-extraction of both nucleic acids (RNA and DNA) used roughly 20-34 mg of unsorted bulk tissue. The V call is TRBV6-2 or TRBV6-3, the J call TRBJ2-7, with 13 bases aligning to TRBD2. This sequence originates from a man aged 35 to 55 with primary liver carcinoma and hepatitis B virus infection. The sequenced material came from liver tumor tissue from sampling region 3. Subset meaning: tumor region T3, left-lateral pole. The CDR3: CARSTSGREVEWQYF. In nucleotides, the CDR3 is TGTGCCAGGAGTACTAGCGGGAGGGAGGTGGAATGGCAGTACTTC.